One T cell receptor (beta chain) is described in this entry. The CDR3 totals 17 residues. Germline CDR1 reads MDHEN; CDR2 reads SYDVKM. The ends lost 5 bases at V and 5 bases at J; junction bases unmatched: 15. These data originate in a study of blood T cells in healthy people across ages. The study drew donors from healthy Caucasian individuals in Russia aged roughly 6 to 95. The use of a sample-barcoded 5' primer and a J-beta primer mix characterized a second PCR of roughly 6 to 11 cycles. TCRdb processed the 5' RACE reads anew with MiXCR; each CDR3 protein has one entry. The sample carries around 820,000 distinct CDR3 sequences, about 25% recorded once. These sequences were also reported in another study, on T cells of mothers and their children. This second study says: Samples were obtained from a few healthy Caucasian mothers and their six children. The effect of thymic selection on TCR recombination output is similar between related and unrelated pairs. Related pairs of mothers and children showed slightly higher, non-significant overlap versus unrelated pairs.

Material: blood. V gene TRBV28 combines with J gene TRBJ1-1; TRBD1 matches 9 bases. The TCR originated in a boy younger than 18 in good health. This CDR3 reads CASSRNVWDRVRTEAFF. The CDR3 nucleotides read TGTGCCAGCAGTCGAAACGTTTGGGACAGGGTAAGGACTGAAGCTTTCTTT.